This entry lists 2 T cell receptor beta chains sequenced from one sample in a study of beta chain features in type 1 diabetes. The sequenced template was cDNA made from the entire isolated RNA. The assay was immunoSEQ multiplex PCR, and TCRdb's table has in-frame clones only and misses some. The data show around 450,000 clones, with about 10% seen just once and 0.04% to 0.05% held by the top ten. Sequencing was carried out using naive CD4+ T cells from blood. These receptors all come from a woman in her late teens or twenties in good health.

The chain couples TRBV7-2 to TRBJ2-1; 8 positions match TRBD1. Germline lookup yields CDR1 SGHTA and CDR2 FQGNSA. CDR3 length equals 13 residues. V shed 5 bases and J 10 bases; nucleotides not matched to a gene: 7. CDR3 sequence (DNA): TGTGCCAGCAGCCCCAGGGGGCGCTGGGAGCAGTTCTTC. Protein product: CASSPRGRWEQFF. The variable domain in full, completed from reference TRBV7-2 and TRBJ2-1, reads GAGVSQSPSNKVTEKGKDVELRCDPISGHTALYWYRQSLGQGLEFLIYFQGNSAPDKSGLPSDRFSAERTGGSVSTLTIQRTQQEDSAVYLCASSPRGRWEQFFGPGTRLTVL.

This clone was counted only a few times. The sample carries other DNA sequences with the same CDR3. V usage is TRBV5-1 and J usage is TRBJ2-3; D gene ambiguous. The V end was cut by 0 bases, the J end by 5 bases, with 4 bases between. The CDR3 extends over 12 amino acids. Germline CDR1 reads SGHRS; CDR2 reads YFSETQ. CDR3: CASSLVLDTQYF. DNA of the CDR3: TGCGCCAGCAGCTTGGTTCTAGATACGCAGTATTTT.